Presented here are 19 T cell receptor beta chains from one specimen sequenced in a study of blood T cell repertoires in COVID-19. The protocol was immunoSEQ multiplex PCR, while the TCRdb copy is restricted to in-frame clones and leaves out a portion. Of about 170,000 clones in the sample, roughly 91% were seen once. The sample taken for sequencing was peripheral blood. The receptors derive from a man aged 50 or older who had recovered from COVID-19.

The genes are TRBV6-2 or TRBV6-3 and TRBJ2-1; the match to TRBD2 covers 12 bases. The CDR3 totals 15 residues. Trimming cost V 5 bases and J 8 bases; bases outside gene matches: 7. Germline V lookup: CDR1 MNHEY, CDR2 SVGEGT. Here the CDR3 DNA reads TGTGCCAGCAGTAACCTAGCGGGAGGGGTATATGAGCAGTTCTTC. It translates to CASSNLAGGVYEQFF.

The V call is TRBV5-8, the J call TRBJ2-1, with D tentatively TRBD1 (6 bases). Germline V gene data show CDR1 as SGHTS and CDR2 as YDEGEE. The V gene lost 0 bases and the J gene lost 8 bases, with 15 bases spanning the gap. The CDR3 runs to 15 residues. The CDR3 DNA reads TGTGCCAGCAGCTTGGCCTCGTGGACAGCCGATGAGCAGTTCTTC. Protein: CASSLASWTADEQFF.

The chain combines TRBV7-2 with TRBJ2-2; possible D gene TRBD1, 5 bases. The CDR3 contains 17 residues. The germline V gene encodes CDR1 SGHTA and CDR2 FQGNSA. The germline V and J ends were trimmed by 2 bases and 6 bases, with 19 bases remaining between them. The CDR3 nucleotides read TGTGCCAGCAGCTTAATGGCAGGCCTAGGGGTGGCCGGGGAGCTGTTTTTT. Amino acids: CASSLMAGLGVAGELFF.

The gene calls are TRBV2 and TRBJ1-2, with TRBD1 as a possible D gene (5 bases). CDR1 and CDR2 (germline): SNHLY, FYNNEI. V was shortened by 8 bases and J by 6 bases, with 10 bases between the two germline ends. This CDR3 contains 11 residues. The CDR3 here is CASGRVDGYTF. Here the CDR3 DNA reads TGTGCCAGCGGCAGGGTCGATGGCTACACCTTC.

This chain connects TRBV6-5 to TRBJ2-3; unclear D gene. This CDR3 is 14 amino acids long. The germline V and J ends were trimmed by 2 bases and 3 bases, with 9 bases remaining between them. Germline lookup yields CDR1 MNHEY and CDR2 SVGAGI. In DNA form, the CDR3 reads TGTGCCAGCAGTTACACAGATATGACAGATACGCAGTATTTT. Translated: CASSYTDMTDTQYF.

The chain uses TRBV18 and TRBJ1-4; 8 nucleotides match TRBD1. CDR3 size: 17 residues. V shed 0 bases, J shed 5 bases, and the junction held 8 bases outside the gene matches. Germline V gives CDR1 KGHSH, CDR2 LQKENI. CDR3 residues: CASSPPPRGRFNEKLFF. CDR3 nucleotide sequence: TGTGCCAGCTCACCACCTCCCAGGGGGCGCTTCAATGAAAAACTGTTTTTT.

The chain joins TRBV19 to TRBJ2-1; 10 bases are a match to TRBD2. The CDR3 is 12 amino acids. From germline, CDR1 is LNHDA and CDR2 SQIVND (reference sequence). V gave up 10 bases and J gave up 7 bases; unmatched junction bases: 4. CDR3 amino acids: CATSGGRNEQFF. The DNA for the CDR3 is TGTGCCACTAGCGGGGGACGGAATGAGCAGTTCTTC.

The chain is built from TRBV7-2 and TRBJ2-3, with D possibly matching TRBD1 (5 bases). V lost 3 bases, J lost 1 base, and 11 bases lay in between. This CDR3 is 15 amino acids long. CDR1 is SGHTA, CDR2 FQGNSA, per germline. The CDR3 bases are TGTGCCAGCAGCTTTCAGGGTCGGGGCACAGATACGCAGTATTTT. It encodes CASSFQGRGTDTQYF.

In its sample, this clone was seen a few times. The V gene is TRBV11-1, the J gene TRBJ1-2; TRBD1 matches 7 bases. After removal of 4 bases from V and 1 base from J, the junction contained 6 bases not matched to a gene. The CDR3 is 15 amino acids. Germline CDR1 reads SGHAT; CDR2 reads FQDESV (reference sequence). DNA for the CDR3: TGTGCCAGCAGCTCTAGACAGGGACTTAACTATGGCTACACCTTC. This translates into CASSSRQGLNYGYTF.

A single count supports this clone. The V call is TRBV6-2 or TRBV6-3, the J call TRBJ2-3; D may be TRBD2 (5 bases). V was clipped by 0 bases and J by 1 base, with 11 bases between them. CDR3 length: 16 residues. Germline V gene sequence: CDR1 MNHEY, CDR2 SVGEGT. The CDR3 nucleotides are TGTGCCAGCAGTTACTCTAGCGTCCGCGGCACAGATACGCAGTATTTT. Its translation: CASSYSSVRGTDTQYF.

This chain connects TRBV27 to TRBJ2-6; 9 bases map to TRBD1. The CDR3 covers 19 residues. CDR1 and CDR2 (germline): MNHEY, SMNVEV (reference sequence). V shed 5 bases, J shed 1 base, and the junction held 12 bases outside the gene matches. This chain's CDR3 is CASSPSGQGVISGANVLTF. Here the CDR3 DNA reads TGTGCCAGCAGTCCGTCGGGACAGGGAGTGATATCTGGGGCCAACGTCCTGACTTTC. Using reference TRBV27 and TRBJ2-6 for the parts outside the CDR3, the full variable domain is EAQVTQNPRYLITVTGKKLTVTCSQNMNHEYMSWYRQDPGLGLRQIYYSMNVEVTDKGDVPEGYKVSRKEKRNFPLILESPSPNQTSLYFCASSPSGQGVISGANVLTFGAGSRLTVL.

V usage is TRBV2 and J usage is TRBJ2-5, with TRBD2 as a possible D gene (6 bases). The CDR3 covers 14 residues. Germline CDR1 SNHLY, CDR2 FYNNEI. The V gene lost 4 bases and the J gene lost 1 base, with 10 bases spanning the gap. CDR3 bases: TGTGCCAGCAGTGTCTCGGGACTCCAAGAGACCCAGTACTTC. Protein: CASSVSGLQETQYF.

This rearrangement joins TRBV19 to TRBJ2-7, with D maybe TRBD1 (6 bases). Between the trimmed V and J ends, which lost 6 bases and 6 bases, there was a span of 24 bases. This CDR3 region has 16 residues. CDR1 and CDR2 (germline): LNHDA, SQIVND (reference sequence). The CDR3 loop reads CASRDQGSRHPSEQYF. The CDR3 DNA follows: TGTGCCAGTAGAGATCAGGGGTCCAGACATCCTTCCGAGCAGTACTTC.

The chain has TRBV7-6 and TRBJ2-1; D might be TRBD1 (5 bases). The V gene lost 4 bases and the J gene lost 6 bases, with 22 bases spanning the gap. Germline assignment: CDR1 SGHVS and CDR2 FNYEAQ. The CDR3 runs 17 residues. The CDR3, as DNA: TGTGCCAGCAGCTCCTCTCCGACAGATCGATTAATCAATGAGCAGTTCTTC. Translation gives CASSSSPTDRLINEQFF.

This clone was seen just once. This rearrangement joins TRBV9 to TRBJ2-3; D is perhaps TRBD1 (7 bases). This CDR3 spans 18 amino acids. Germline loops: CDR1 SGDLS, CDR2 YYNGEE. Between the trimmed V and J ends, which lost 0 bases and 3 bases, there was a span of 20 bases. In DNA, the CDR3 is TGTGCCAGCAGCGTAGGAGGGGGGACAGTACGTGGGACAGATACGCAGTATTTT. Its protein is CASSVGGGTVRGTDTQYF.

The chain combines TRBV2 with TRBJ2-3, with 7 bases matching TRBD1. Germline CDR1 SNHLY, CDR2 FYNNEI. The CDR3 totals 15 residues. The J segment lost 10 bases and the V segment lost 0 bases, leaving 10 bases of the junction unmatched. The CDR3 region is CASSEALARQGPQYF. The CDR3 region has the DNA TGTGCCAGCAGTGAAGCGCTGGCCAGACAGGGACCGCAGTATTTT.

This clone was seen just once. The chain carries TRBV30 and TRBJ1-1, with a tentative D call TRBD1 (5 bases). V lost 3 bases to trimming and J lost 3 bases, with 8 bases between them. Germline lookup yields CDR1 GTSNPN and CDR2 SVGIG (reference sequence). The CDR3 runs 12 residues. CDR3 DNA: TGTGCCTGGAGCGAAGGGGACACTGAAGCTTTCTTT. Translated, it gives CAWSEGDTEAFF. The variable domain in full, completed from reference TRBV30 and TRBJ1-1, reads SQTIHQWPATLVQPVGSPLSLECTVEGTSNPNLYWYRQAAGRGLQLLFYSVGIGQISSEVPQNLSASRPQDRQFILSSKKLLLSDSGFYLCAWSEGDTEAFFGQGTRLTVV.

This clone was observed a single time. This chain uses TRBV6-2 or TRBV6-3 with TRBJ1-2; D unresolved. This CDR3 contains 15 residues. Germline V gives CDR1 MNHEY, CDR2 SVGEGT. V lost 4 bases and J 2 bases, leaving 14 bases between the germline ends. CDR3 sequence reads: CASSSLEGGNYGYTF. DNA for the CDR3: TGTGCCAGCAGTTCCTTAGAGGGCGGAAACTATGGCTACACCTTC.

V and J are TRBV2 and TRBJ2-2; possible D gene TRBD2, 7 bases. Germline V gene data show CDR1 as SNHLY and CDR2 as FYNNEI. The CDR3 totals 16 residues. The V gene lost 4 bases and the J gene lost 4 bases, with 16 bases spanning the gap. CDR3 bases: TGTGCCAGCAGTGGGGGGGGCGGGACTATCACCGGGGAGCTGTTTTTT. This encodes CASSGGGGTITGELFF.